This T cell receptor beta chain came from a study of shared T cell receptors in the human thymus. Sequencing was performed with immunoSEQ multiplex PCR; in TCRdb, only in-frame clones are kept and a portion is missing. The repertoire holds 720,000 or so clones, with approximately 85% as singletons. The CDR3 length is 16 residues. The V and J ends lost 6 bases and 1 base, in that order; junction bases with no gene match: 10. Germline CDR1 WSHSY, CDR2 SAAADI. These same data were also listed under a study on human thymus T cells. That paper notes: Corrective cardiac surgery supplied the resected thymus tissue.

The sample taken for sequencing was thymocytes. The rearrangement links TRBV10-2 to TRBJ1-2, with 8 bases aligning to TRBD1. The TCR sequence derives from a girl under three years old with a congenital heart defect. CDR3 sequence reads: CASRDRVDLNNYGYTF. CDR3 nucleotides: TGCGCCAGCAGGGACAGGGTCGACCTAAATAACTATGGCTACACCTTC.